This TCR beta chain comes out of a study of T cell changes during pregnancy in multiple sclerosis. This CDR3 region has 15 residues. The germline CDR1 and CDR2 sequences are LNHDA and SQIVND (reference sequence). The trim removed 6 bases at V and 2 bases at J, leaving 8 bases unmatched. Generated by immunoSEQ multiplex PCR, the TCRdb table keeps only in-frame clones and is missing some. The top ten hold roughly 0.53% of the sample, which has fewer than 45,000 clones, roughly nine tenths seen once. The sequence came from a female donor with multiple sclerosis, enrolled in a pregnancy study. Sample: CD4+ T cells from peripheral blood mononuclear cells, taken in the first trimester of pregnancy. The chain combines TRBV19 with TRBJ1-1; TRBD1 matches 8 bases. The CDR3 region has the DNA TGTGCCAGTAGGAGAAATGGACAGGGAAACACTGAAGCTTTCTTT. Amino acids: CASRRNGQGNTEAFF. The variable domain in full, with the rest retrieved from reference TRBV19 and TRBJ1-1, is DGGITQSPKYLFRKEGQNVTLSCEQNLNHDAMYWYRQDPGQGLRLIYYSQIVNDFQKGDIAEGYSVSREKKESFPLTVTSAQKNPTAFYLCASRRNGQGNTEAFFGQGTRLTVV.